This entry lists 32 T cell receptor beta chains sequenced from one sample in a study of cytomegalovirus exposure and HLA in healthy donors. 60 Vbeta and 13 Jbeta primers were used in PCR. Assay used: immunoSEQ multiplex PCR; TCRdb lists only in-frame clones, some missing. The repertoire consists of roughly 100,000 clones, with around a tenth occurring once and the leading ten covering 5% to 5.5%. The material sequenced was PBMCs. These receptor sequences come from a man aged 45 to 65 in good health and CMV-seropositive.

This clone was seen more than once but under ten times. This sequence joins TRBV27 and TRBJ2-2; TRBD2 is a possible D gene (5 bases). V lost 10 bases to trimming and J lost 1 base, with 19 bases between them. Germline loops: CDR1 MNHEY, CDR2 SMNVEV (reference sequence). The CDR3 has 16 amino acids. Here the CDR3 DNA reads TGTGCCACGGGAAATTCAGGCTCTTGGAACACCGGGGAGCTGTTTTTT. Amino acids: CATGNSGSWNTGELFF.

The chain is built from TRBV7-9 and TRBJ2-5, with 12 nucleotides matching TRBD1. Germline CDR1 is SEHNR and CDR2 is FQNEAQ (reference sequence). The V segment lost 4 bases and the J segment 5 bases; nucleotides outside the gene matches: 8. This CDR3 spans 16 amino acids. The DNA of the CDR3 is TGTGCCAGCAGCTCGATCGGGACAGGGGGCGCGGAGACCCAGTACTTC. Translated, it gives CASSSIGTGGAETQYF.

This clone was seen only a few times. This chain uses TRBV9 with TRBJ2-7; the D gene is possibly TRBD1 (7 bases). This CDR3 spans 14 amino acids. Per germline, CDR1 SGDLS and CDR2 YYNGEE. Trimming shortened V by 0 bases and J by 3 bases, and 10 bases separated the two germline ends. The CDR3 bases are TGTGCCAGCAGCGTAGGACAGGGAGGCTACGAGCAGTACTTC. As protein: CASSVGQGGYEQYF.

Only a few counts were recorded for this clone. The chain's CDR3 is CASSLGQTHSGNTIYF. In nucleotides, the CDR3 is TGTGCCAGCAGCCTGGGACAGACCCACTCTGGAAACACCATATATTTT. J is TRBJ1-3 and V is TRBV25-1, with 7 bases fitting TRBD1. J gave up 0 bases and V 6 bases, and 8 bases lay outside the gene matches. There are 16 residues in the CDR3. CDR1 is MGHDK, CDR2 SYGVNS, per germline.

This chain links TRBV6-6 with TRBJ1-2; the match to TRBD1 covers 9 bases. The CDR3 length is 16 residues. Trimming cost V 5 bases and J 0 bases; bases outside gene matches: 7. Germline values: CDR1 MNHNY, CDR2 SVGAGI (reference sequence). The CDR3: CASSTGGVGANYGYTF. CDR3 sequence (DNA): TGTGCCAGCAGTACAGGGGGCGTTGGGGCTAACTATGGCTACACCTTC.

The rearrangement links TRBV9 to TRBJ1-2; D call uncertain. Trimming removed 2 bases from V and 8 bases from J, with 13 bases in between. This CDR3 is built from 13 residues. Germline values: CDR1 SGDLS, CDR2 YYNGEE. The CDR3, as DNA: TGTGCCAGCAGCGTTGACCACAGCCGAGGCTACACCTTC. Amino acid sequence: CASSVDHSRGYTF.

The chain carries TRBV18 and TRBJ2-7; 7 nucleotides agree with TRBD1. J lost 1 base, V lost 0 bases, and 0 bases had no gene match. Germline V gene data show CDR1 as KGHSH and CDR2 as LQKENI. The CDR3 spans 14 residues. This CDR3 reads CASSPPGQSYEQYF. The DNA of the CDR3 is TGTGCCAGCTCACCACCGGGACAGTCCTACGAGCAGTACTTC. The full variable domain, in which reference TRBV18 and TRBJ2-7 provide the parts outside the CDR3, is NAGVMQNPRHLVRRRGQEARLRCSPMKGHSHVYWYRQLPEEGLKFMVYLQKENIIDESGMPKERFSAEFPKEGPSILRIQQVVRGDSAAYFCASSPPGQSYEQYFGPGTRLTVT.

The chain links TRBV18 to TRBJ2-3; a possible D gene is TRBD1 (5 bases). Trimming cost V 7 bases and J 5 bases, with 19 bases left between them. The germline gives CDR1 KGHSH, CDR2 LQKENI. The CDR3 runs to 15 residues. For the CDR3, the DNA is TGTGCCAGCTTAACCGAGGAAGGGGTTCAAGATACGCAGTATTTT. Amino acid sequence: CASLTEEGVQDTQYF.

The chain couples TRBV28 to TRBJ2-5; 8 bases line up with TRBD1. The CDR3 totals 15 residues. CDR1 MDHEN and CDR2 SYDVKM come from the germline V gene. V shed 4 bases, J shed 3 bases, and the junction held 7 bases outside the gene matches. The CDR3 protein is CASSSRGQDEETQYF. CDR3 DNA: TGTGCCAGCAGTTCCCGGGGACAGGATGAAGAGACCCAGTACTTC.

V and J are TRBV7-9 and TRBJ1-4, with D maybe TRBD1 (6 bases). The CDR3 has 16 amino acids. Looked up from germline, CDR1 is SEHNR and CDR2 is FQNEAQ (reference sequence). V lost 0 bases and J 4 bases, leaving 12 bases between the germline ends. CDR3 sequence: CASSLASLQGNEKLFF. The CDR3 bases are TGTGCCAGCAGCTTAGCGTCTTTACAGGGTAATGAAAAACTGTTTTTT.

CDR3 protein: CASGSGLNSYEQYF. CDR3 bases: TGTGCCAGCGGAAGCGGGCTTAACTCCTACGAGCAGTACTTC. J is TRBJ2-7 and V is TRBV19, with D tentatively TRBD2 (6 bases). Trimming cost V 9 bases and J 0 bases, with 15 bases left between them. CDR1 and CDR2 (germline): LNHDA, SQIVND (reference sequence). The CDR3 runs 14 residues.

The chain couples TRBV23-1 to TRBJ2-7; 8 bases map to TRBD1. TRBV23-1 is an ORF, and what it does is uncertain. Trimming at V came to 4 bases and at J to 6 bases, leaving 8 bases not matched to a gene. There are 14 residues in the CDR3. The DNA for the CDR3 is TGCGCCAGCAGTCTCGGCAGGGGGCCTTGCGAGCAGTACTTC. Amino acids: CASSLGRGPCEQYF.

This clone was recorded a few times. This chain connects TRBV5-5 to TRBJ1-4, with unresolved D. This CDR3 region has 14 residues. V was trimmed by 0 bases and J by 4 bases, leaving 7 bases between them. Per germline, CDR1 SGHKS and CDR2 YYEKEE (reference sequence). CDR3 nucleotides: TGTGCCAGCAGCTTGGGTCAGGTTAATGAAAAACTGTTTTTT. Protein sequence: CASSLGQVNEKLFF.

The chain links TRBV4-1 to TRBJ2-7; 8 bases agree with TRBD1. This CDR3 has 12 residues. V was pared by 4 bases and J by 8 bases, with 4 bases of the junction left unmatched. From germline, CDR1 is MGHRA and CDR2 YSYEKL. In nucleotides, the CDR3 is TGCGCCAGCAGCCTCGGACAGGGCCAGCAGTACTTC. This sequence encodes CASSLGQGQQYF.

The J gene is TRBJ1-5, the V gene TRBV6-5; no firm D call. Germline values: CDR1 MNHEY, CDR2 SVGAGI. The length of the CDR3 is 15 residues. The V end lost 6 bases, the J end lost 2 bases, and 14 bases lay between the germline ends. CDR3 DNA sequence: TGTGCCAGCAGAGGACTCTCGCAAGGCAATCAGCCCCAGCATTTT. Residues: CASRGLSQGNQPQHF.

This clone was seen more than once but under ten times. In nucleotides, the CDR3 is TGTGCCAGCAGCTCCCCGCGAGGTTGGGTCAATGAGCAGTTCTTC. Residues: CASSSPRGWVNEQFF. This chain connects TRBV5-4 to TRBJ2-1; D remains ambiguous. The CDR3 loop spans 15 amino acids. Trimming stripped 3 bases from V and 6 bases from J, with 16 bases between. The germline CDR1 and CDR2 sequences are SGHNT and YYREEE (reference sequence).

The V and J genes are TRBV9 and TRBJ1-5, with D possibly TRBD1 on 6 matching bases. Trimming cost V 0 bases and J 6 bases, with 10 bases left between them. The germline CDR1 and CDR2 sequences are SGDLS and YYNGEE. This CDR3 spans 14 amino acids. The CDR3 DNA follows: TGTGCCAGCAGCGTAGGGGACACAGTTCAGCCCCAGCATTTT. This sequence encodes CASSVGDTVQPQHF.

This clone was detected a few times. The rearrangement joins TRBV27 to TRBJ2-7; 9 positions agree with TRBD1. CDR1 MNHEY and CDR2 SMNVEV come from the germline V gene (reference sequence). This CDR3 has 14 amino acids. V lost 7 bases to trimming and J lost 6 bases; unmatched junction nucleotides: 10. The CDR3 region has the DNA TGTGCCAGCACCTCCGGGACAGGGAGTTCCGAGCAGTACTTC. This codes for CASTSGTGSSEQYF.

The gene calls are TRBV14 and TRBJ1-1, with 9 bases fitting TRBD1. Germline lookup yields CDR1 SGHDN and CDR2 FVKESK. The CDR3 has 19 residues. V gave up 0 bases and J gave up 1 base; unmatched junction bases: 12. DNA of the CDR3: TGTGCCAGCAGCCAAGAGGACCGGGACAGGGACTTGAGGAACACTGAAGCTTTCTTT. Translating gives CASSQEDRDRDLRNTEAFF.

The V gene is TRBV7-3, the J gene TRBJ2-1; weak D call: TRBD2 (5 bases). Germline V gene sequence: CDR1 SGHTA, CDR2 FQGTGA. This CDR3 comprises 12 residues. Trimming removed 4 bases from V and 9 bases from J, with 10 bases in between. In DNA form, the CDR3 reads TGTGCCAGCAGCTCGAGAGGAGGTGAGCAGTTCTTC. Its protein is CASSSRGGEQFF.

This clone was observed a few times. The chain joins TRBV7-8 to TRBJ1-3, with TRBD1 as a possible D gene (6 bases). CDR3 length: 15 amino acids. Germline V CDR1 and CDR2: SGHVS, FQNEAQ. Trimming shortened V by 4 bases and J by 5 bases, and 15 bases separated the two germline ends. The CDR3 DNA follows: TGTGCCAGCAGCTCCCACACAGGGTCTCGAAACACCATATATTTT. Protein: CASSSHTGSRNTIYF.

The chain recombines TRBV5-1 with TRBJ1-2; TRBD1 matches 10 bases. Trimming took 0 bases from V and 2 from J; bases not matched to a gene: 4. Germline assignment: CDR1 SGHRS and CDR2 YFSETQ. This CDR3 region has 16 residues. In DNA, the CDR3 is TGCGCCAGCAGCTTGGTCGGGACAGGGGAGAACTATGGCTACACCTTC. It specifies CASSLVGTGENYGYTF.

This rearrangement joins TRBV7-9 to TRBJ2-5; 8 bases agree with TRBD1. The DNA end is a closer match to TRBJ2-7, so the J assignment may be wrong. This CDR3 is 15 amino acids long. Germline V gene sequence: CDR1 SEHNR, CDR2 FQNEAQ (reference sequence). The CDR3 protein is CASSFPQGASYEQYF. The CDR3 nucleotides are TGTGCCAGCAGCTTCCCTCAGGGGGCCTCCTACGAGCAGTACTTC.

Only a few counts were recorded for this clone. The chain has TRBV11-2 and TRBJ2-1, with 7 bases that match TRBD2. CDR1 is SGHAT and CDR2 is FQNNGV in the germline V gene. The length of the CDR3 is 13 residues. Germline trimming cut 5 bases from V and 5 bases from J; bases unmatched to any gene: 3. CDR3 nucleotide sequence: TGTGCCAGCAGCCCCACTAGCGACAATGAGCAGTTCTTC. Its protein is CASSPTSDNEQFF.

This clone was seen once. The CDR3 sequence: CASSLTPLLAGIGEQYF. In nucleotides, the CDR3 is TGTGCCAGCAGCTTAACCCCCCTACTAGCGGGAATCGGCGAGCAGTACTTC. The gene calls are TRBV7-3 and TRBJ2-7; 10 bases map to TRBD2. This CDR3 has 17 amino acids. CDR1 is SGHTA and CDR2 is FQGTGA in the germline V gene. V lost 0 bases to trimming and J lost 6 bases; unmatched junction nucleotides: 11.

The sample holds a few counts of this clone. V and J are TRBV30 and TRBJ1-1; 7 positions match TRBD1. Germline CDR1 and CDR2: GTSNPN and SVGIG (reference sequence). V gave up 7 bases and J gave up 0 bases; unmatched junction bases: 11. This CDR3 contains 15 residues. CDR3 nucleotide sequence: TGTGCCTCCAAACCCGGGACAGTGCTGAACACTGAAGCTTTCTTT. Translating gives CASKPGTVLNTEAFF.

In its sample, this clone was seen a few times. CDR3 in amino acids: CASGPGSTETQYF. In DNA, the CDR3 is TGTGCTAGTGGTCCAGGAAGTACGGAGACCCAGTACTTC. The chain employs TRBV12-5 and TRBJ2-5; D uncertain. The V end was cut by 5 bases, the J end by 5 bases, with 12 bases between. The CDR3 contains 13 residues. From germline, CDR1 is LGHNT and CDR2 FRNRAP.

There are a few counts of this clone. The chain's CDR3 is CASSFDRGHDQPQHF. The CDR3 region has the DNA TGTGCCAGCAGTTTCGACAGGGGGCACGATCAGCCCCAGCATTTT. The chain recombines TRBV28 with TRBJ1-5; TRBD1 matches 10 bases. CDR1 MDHEN and CDR2 SYDVKM come from the germline V gene. The CDR3 length is 15 residues. J was trimmed by 5 bases and V by 3 bases; bases with no gene match: 4.

In this sample, this clone turned up a few times. This same CDR3 is encoded by further DNA sequences in the sample. V is TRBV11-2 and J is TRBJ1-5; 9 positions agree with TRBD1. CDR3 length: 14 residues. CDR1 and CDR2 from the germline V gene are SGHAT and FQNNGV. V lost 5 bases, J lost 7 bases, and 6 bases stayed unmatched. CDR3: CASSNTGGGQPQHF. CDR3 DNA: TGTGCCAGCAGCAATACAGGGGGCGGCCAGCCCCAGCATTTT.

In its sample, this clone was seen a few times. The chain uses TRBV9 and TRBJ2-7; tentative D call: TRBD1 (5 bases). V was cut by 0 bases and J by 5 bases, with 9 bases left in between. The CDR3 extends over 13 amino acids. Germline V gives CDR1 SGDLS, CDR2 YYNGEE. The chain's CDR3 is CASSVAGSHEQYF. The CDR3, as DNA: TGTGCCAGCAGCGTAGCAGGGTCGCACGAGCAGTACTTC. Supplemented by reference TRBV9 and TRBJ2-7, the full variable domain reads DSGVTQTPKHLITATGQRVTLRCSPRSGDLSVYWYQQSLDQGLQFLIQYYNGEERAKGNILERFSAQQFPDLHSELNLSSLELGDSALYFCASSVAGSHEQYFGPGTRLTVT.

This clone was counted between two and nine times. The chain recombines TRBV15 with TRBJ2-5; 10 bases align to TRBD2. This CDR3 is 18 amino acids long. V lost 0 bases, J lost 2 bases, and 9 bases stayed unmatched. From germline, CDR1 is LNHNV and CDR2 YYDKDF (reference sequence). For the CDR3, the DNA is TGTGCCACCAGCAGAGATCCGCGGACTAGCGGAGGGCAAGAGACCCAGTACTTC. Its translation is CATSRDPRTSGGQETQYF.

In its sample, this clone was seen many times. The J gene is TRBJ1-1, the V gene TRBV5-1; D unresolved. Germline values: CDR1 SGHRS, CDR2 YFSETQ. This CDR3 comprises 13 residues. V was shortened by 0 bases and J by 3 bases, with 6 bases between the two germline ends. The chain's CDR3 is CASSLVQYTEAFF. The CDR3 coding sequence is TGCGCCAGCAGCTTGGTACAGTACACTGAAGCTTTCTTT.